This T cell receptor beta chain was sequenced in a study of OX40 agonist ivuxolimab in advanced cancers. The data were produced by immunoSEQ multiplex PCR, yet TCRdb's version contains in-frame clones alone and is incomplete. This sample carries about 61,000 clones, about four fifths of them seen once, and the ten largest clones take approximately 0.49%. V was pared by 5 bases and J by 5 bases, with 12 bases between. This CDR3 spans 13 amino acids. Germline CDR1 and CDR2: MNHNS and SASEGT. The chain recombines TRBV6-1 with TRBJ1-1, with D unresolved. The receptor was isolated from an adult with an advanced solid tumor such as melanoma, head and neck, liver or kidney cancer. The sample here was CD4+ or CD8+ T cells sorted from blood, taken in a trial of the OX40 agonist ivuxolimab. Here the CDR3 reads CASSSALWTEAFF. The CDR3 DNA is TGTGCCAGCAGTTCCGCTTTGTGGACTGAAGCTTTCTTT.